One and the same sample provided the 28 T cell receptor beta chains below, sequenced in a study of beta chain features in type 1 diabetes. The isolated RNA, all of it, was reverse transcribed, so expressed TCRB transcripts were what got sequenced. Assay used: immunoSEQ multiplex PCR; TCRdb lists only in-frame clones, some missing. The sample contains 120,000 to 150,000 clones, 10% of which appear only once. Source material: naive CD4+ T cells from blood. The receptor set was obtained from a man aged 18 to 29 in good health.

This chain uses TRBV11-2 with TRBJ2-3; perhaps TRBD1 as D (6 bases). The CDR3 has 16 amino acids. CDR1 and CDR2 from the germline V gene are SGHAT and FQNNGV. V was shortened by 3 bases and J by 4 bases, with 17 bases between the two germline ends. The CDR3 is CASSFVRGLPADTQYF. The CDR3 region has the DNA TGTGCCAGCAGCTTTGTCAGGGGCCTGCCTGCAGATACGCAGTATTTT.

CDR3 coding DNA: TGTGCCAGCAGTTACCTTGGCGGCTCCTACGAGCAGTACTTC. As protein: CASSYLGGSYEQYF. J is TRBJ2-7 and V is TRBV6-5; D call uncertain. Trimming took 2 bases from V and 0 from J, leaving 8 bases between them. The CDR3 loop spans 14 amino acids. Germline V gene sequence: CDR1 MNHEY, CDR2 SVGAGI.

The chain is built from TRBV25-1 and TRBJ2-5, with D perhaps TRBD1 (6 bases). CDR1 is MGHDK, CDR2 SYGVNS, per germline. V shed 4 bases and J shed 5 bases, with 20 bases lying between them. The CDR3 totals 16 residues. The CDR3 sequence is CASSAATGISKETQYF. The DNA of the CDR3 is TGTGCCAGCAGTGCCGCCACAGGGATCAGTAAGGAGACCCAGTACTTC. Together with reference TRBV25-1 and TRBJ2-5, the CDR3 gives the full variable domain: EADIYQTPRYLVIGTGKKITLECSQTMGHDKMYWYQQDPGMELHLIHYSYGVNSTEKGDLSSESTVSRIRTEHFPLTLESARPSHTSQYLCASSAATGISKETQYFGPGTRLLVL.

The V call is TRBV4-2, the J call TRBJ1-5; weak D call: TRBD1 (6 bases). There are 16 residues in the CDR3. Trimming took off 4 bases at V and 1 base at J, with 14 bases between the two ends. Germline CDR1 and CDR2: LGHNA and YNFKEQ. The CDR3 loop is CASSPVGQISNQPQHF. The CDR3 DNA sequence: TGTGCCAGCAGCCCGGTTGGACAGATCAGCAATCAGCCCCAGCATTTT.

The sample holds a few counts of this clone. This chain's CDR3 is CASTPPGGTQYF. In nucleotides, the CDR3 is TGTGCCAGCACTCCTCCGGGGGGTACGCAGTATTTT. This chain joins TRBV6-5 and TRBJ2-3, with 7 positions matching TRBD2. Germline values: CDR1 MNHEY, CDR2 SVGAGI. This CDR3 has 12 amino acids. Trimming took 7 bases from V and 8 from J; bases not matched to a gene: 6.

This clone turned up a few times. The V and J genes are TRBV11-2 and TRBJ2-5; a possible D gene is TRBD2 (6 bases). The DNA end is more similar to TRBJ2-7, so the J call may be wrong. This CDR3 is built from 13 residues. Germline lookup yields CDR1 SGHAT and CDR2 FQNNGV. CDR3 sequence: CASSSGSSYEQYF. CDR3 in DNA: TGTGCCAGCAGCTCCGGGAGCAGCTACGAGCAGTACTTC.

The genes are TRBV11-2 and TRBJ2-7; 10 nucleotides align to TRBD2. Losses at the gene ends were 4 bases for V and 7 bases for J; bases not matched to a gene: 4. Germline assignment: CDR1 SGHAT and CDR2 FQNNGV. This CDR3 spans 13 amino acids. DNA for the CDR3: TGTGCCAGCAGCTCACTAGCGGGGTATGAGCAGTACTTC. Translating it yields CASSSLAGYEQYF.

This clone showed up just a few times. The chain has TRBV7-2 and TRBJ1-2; 7 bases agree with TRBD1. The CDR3 runs to 15 residues. The V and J ends lost 3 bases and 0 bases, in that order; junction bases with no gene match: 4. Germline CDR1 and CDR2: SGHTA and FQGNSA. The CDR3 DNA reads TGTGCCAGCAGCTTGGGGGGACAGCCTAACTATGGCTACACCTTC. Amino acid sequence: CASSLGGQPNYGYTF.

Only a few counts were recorded for this clone. J is TRBJ2-3 and V is TRBV21-1; the table's D call TRBD2 went unverified against the DNA. TRBV21-1 is shown as a pseudogene. The CDR3 totals 15 residues. The CDR3 bases are TGTGCCAGCAGCAAAGGTCTGGACTTCACAGATACGCAGTATTTT. Its translation: CASSKGLDFTDTQYF.

This clone was observed a few times. CDR3 amino acids: CASSVGPDRGLIHPLHF. The CDR3 nucleotides read TGTGCCAGCAGCGTAGGGCCGGACAGGGGCTTAATTCACCCCCTCCACTTT. The rearrangement joins TRBV9 to TRBJ1-6; 9 nucleotides line up with TRBD1. The CDR3 totals 17 residues. The V and J ends lost 0 bases and 13 bases, in that order; junction bases with no gene match: 14. The germline V gene has CDR1 SGDLS and CDR2 YYNGEE.

This clone has a handful of counts. Here the CDR3 DNA reads TGTGCCAGCAGCTCGGGACAGGGTGCCTACGAGCAGTACTTC. Translated: CASSSGQGAYEQYF. The V call is TRBV28, the J call TRBJ2-7, with 9 bases lining up with TRBD1. CDR3 length equals 14 residues. The V gene's germline CDR1 is MDHEN and CDR2 SYDVKM. V was clipped by 6 bases and J by 2 bases; unmatched bases: 5.

This clone appeared a few times. The rearrangement uses TRBV30 and TRBJ2-3; 10 positions agree with TRBD1. The CDR3 is 14 residues long. CDR1 is GTSNPN and CDR2 is SVGIG in the germline V gene (reference sequence). Trimming cost V 5 bases and J 4 bases; bases outside gene matches: 6. The CDR3 sequence is CAWSPGQGSDTQYF. In DNA, the CDR3 is TGTGCCTGGTCTCCGGGACAGGGGTCAGATACGCAGTATTTT.

This clone has ten or more counts. This chain links TRBV18 with TRBJ2-1; unclear D gene. The CDR3 runs 13 residues. V lost 2 bases and J lost 5, with 7 bases in between. Germline V gene lookup returns CDR1 KGHSH and CDR2 LQKENI. CDR3 DNA sequence: TGTGCCAGCTCACCAGCAGTAAACAATGAGCAGTTCTTC. Protein product: CASSPAVNNEQFF. Drawing the rest from reference TRBV18 and TRBJ2-1, the complete variable domain is NAGVMQNPRHLVRRRGQEARLRCSPMKGHSHVYWYRQLPEEGLKFMVYLQKENIIDESGMPKERFSAEFPKEGPSILRIQQVVRGDSAAYFCASSPAVNNEQFFGPGTRLTVL.

J is TRBJ2-7 and V is TRBV10-1, with 13 bases matching TRBD2. The CDR3 consists of 16 residues. CDR1 WNHNN and CDR2 SYGVQD come from the germline V gene (reference sequence). Trimming took 2 bases from V and 2 from J; bases not matched to a gene: 3. The CDR3 nucleotides read TGCGCCAGCAGTGAGGGACTAGCGGGGGCGACCTACGAGCAGTACTTC. Translation gives CASSEGLAGATYEQYF.

The chain uses TRBV5-6 and TRBJ2-6; D ambiguous. V lost 0 bases, J lost 0 bases, and 7 bases lay in between. Germline V gives CDR1 SGHDT, CDR2 YYEEEE. The CDR3 contains 16 residues. DNA for the CDR3: TGTGCCAGCAGCTTGGGACGGAGCTCTGGGGCCAACGTCCTGACTTTC. Protein: CASSLGRSSGANVLTF. Combining the CDR3 with reference TRBV5-6 and TRBJ2-6 gives the whole variable domain DAGVTQSPTHLIKTRGQQVTLRCSPKSGHDTVSWYQQALGQGPQFIFQYYEEEERQRGNFPDRFSGHQFPNYSSELNVNALLLGDSALYLCASSLGRSSGANVLTFGAGSRLTVL.

The J gene is TRBJ1-5, the V gene TRBV7-2; no reliable D call. V dropped 0 bases and J dropped 7 bases, with 13 bases sitting between them. CDR1 SGHTA and CDR2 FQGNSA come from the germline V gene. CDR3 length: 15 residues. The CDR3 reads CASSLAISREQPQHF. CDR3 sequence (DNA): TGTGCCAGCAGCTTAGCAATTTCCCGGGAGCAGCCCCAGCATTTT.

V is TRBV7-6 and J is TRBJ2-1, with TRBD2 identical over 10 bases. The V gene end was trimmed by 3 bases and the J gene end by 8 bases; junction bases not matched to a gene: 7. The CDR3 has 15 residues. CDR1 is SGHVS, CDR2 FNYEAQ, per germline. CDR3 amino acids: CASSFPGTSADEQFF. Here the CDR3 DNA reads TGTGCCAGCAGCTTTCCCGGGACTAGCGCGGATGAGCAGTTCTTC.

This clone was observed a few times. The chain carries TRBV28 and TRBJ2-1; a weak D match, TRBD1 (6 bases). Germline V gene data show CDR1 as MDHEN and CDR2 as SYDVKM. The V gene lost 5 bases and the J gene lost 15 bases, with 14 bases spanning the gap. This CDR3 has 11 amino acids. CDR3 in amino acids: CASSGRGGRFF. The CDR3 DNA reads as TGTGCCAGCAGTGGGCGAGGGGGACGGTTCTTC.

The chain has TRBV4-3 and TRBJ2-3, with 9 bases aligning to TRBD2. The ends lost 1 base at V and 5 bases at J; junction bases unmatched: 7. The CDR3 extends over 16 amino acids. Germline V lookup: CDR1 LGHNA, CDR2 YSLEER. The CDR3 sequence: CASSQGPAGGEDTQYF. DNA of the CDR3: TGCGCCAGCAGCCAAGGTCCCGCGGGGGGGGAAGATACGCAGTATTTT.

This clone showed up just a few times. No conserved phenylalanine or tryptophan is present at the end of the CDR3, so a read error is the likely explanation. No DNA is shown, since the ends of the CDR3 on it are uncertain; the CDR3 is the one TCRdb lists. The rearrangement links TRBV6-6 to TRBJ2-7; the table's TRBD1 call for D was not verified on the DNA. The CDR3 has 12 amino acids, counting both end residues. Germline CDR1 reads MNHNY; CDR2 reads SVGAGI (reference sequence). The CDR3 is CASSSSGTGGRL.

Ten or more counts support this clone. CDR3 in amino acids: CASSLGREETQYF. The CDR3 DNA reads as TGTGCCAGCAGTTTGGGCAGGGAAGAGACCCAGTACTTC. This chain joins TRBV28 and TRBJ2-5, with a weak D call TRBD1 (5 bases). Germline V gene lookup returns CDR1 MDHEN and CDR2 SYDVKM. Deletions cut 3 bases from V and 3 bases from J, with 8 bases between. This CDR3 is 13 amino acids long.

V usage is TRBV7-2 and J usage is TRBJ2-5; TRBD2 aligns across 8 bases. Germline lookup yields CDR1 SGHTA and CDR2 FQGNSA. The CDR3 runs to 15 residues. J lost 5 bases, V lost 2 bases, and 7 bases had no gene match. The CDR3 region is CASSLFRGGLETQYF. CDR3 sequence (DNA): TGTGCCAGCAGCTTATTCCGGGGGGGCCTTGAGACCCAGTACTTC.

The chain joins TRBV7-8 to TRBJ1-4; TRBD1 might be the D (6 bases). Looked up from germline, CDR1 is SGHVS and CDR2 is FQNEAQ. CDR3 length equals 15 residues. Trimming left V 1 base short and J 4 bases short, with 10 bases between. The CDR3: CASSLGNRDNEKLFF. In nucleotides, the CDR3 is TGTGCCAGCAGCTTAGGGAACAGGGATAATGAAAAACTGTTTTTT.

The genes are TRBV5-1 and TRBJ2-3, with 10 positions matching TRBD2. The CDR3 consists of 17 residues. With 1 base clipped from V and 1 base from J, the junction kept 6 bases outside the gene matches. The germline V gene encodes CDR1 SGHRS and CDR2 YFSETQ. CDR3 bases: TGCGCCAGCAGCTTGAGCGGGGGGGCCCCTGGCACAGATACGCAGTATTTT. It yields the protein CASSLSGGAPGTDTQYF.

J is TRBJ1-1 and V is TRBV18, with TRBD1 matching 9 bases. The CDR3 covers 13 residues. J lost 3 bases, V lost 5 bases, and 1 base had no gene match. CDR1 is KGHSH and CDR2 is LQKENI in the germline V gene. The CDR3 sequence is CASSRTGDTEAFF. CDR3 DNA: TGTGCCAGCTCAAGGACAGGGGACACTGAAGCTTTCTTT.

The chain couples TRBV28 to TRBJ1-5; D not resolved. CDR1 and CDR2 (germline): MDHEN, SYDVKM. Trimming stripped 4 bases from V and 4 bases from J, with 14 bases between. The CDR3 sequence is 15 residues long. The CDR3 loop reads CASSSPAGLNQPQHF. In DNA form, the CDR3 reads TGTGCCAGCAGTTCCCCCGCAGGCTTAAATCAGCCCCAGCATTTT.

CDR3 amino acids: CASSLLGGTGNTIYF. In DNA form, the CDR3 reads TGTGCCAGCAGCTTACTCGGGGGGACTGGAAACACCATATATTTT. The rearrangement uses TRBV7-2 and TRBJ1-3, with a possible D match to TRBD1 (5 bases). CDR1 is SGHTA, CDR2 FQGNSA, per germline. The CDR3 consists of 15 residues. Deletions cut 2 bases from V and 2 bases from J, with 10 bases between.

As DNA, the CDR3 is TGTGCCAGCTCAGTAGTGGAGGGAGGCGACACCGGGGAGCTGTTTTTT. Its protein product is CASSVVEGGDTGELFF. This chain uses TRBV18 with TRBJ2-2; the D gene is possibly TRBD2 (6 bases). CDR1 KGHSH and CDR2 LQKENI come from the germline V gene. Trimming took 5 bases from V and 3 from J, leaving 16 bases between them. CDR3 length: 16 amino acids. Full variable domain (missing parts from reference TRBV18 and TRBJ2-2): NAGVMQNPRHLVRRRGQEARLRCSPMKGHSHVYWYRQLPEEGLKFMVYLQKENIIDESGMPKERFSAEFPKEGPSILRIQQVVRGDSAAYFCASSVVEGGDTGELFFGEGSRLTVL.